The 28 T cell receptor beta chains below were found in one sample sequenced in a study of cytomegalovirus exposure and HLA in healthy donors. In the PCR, 60 Vbeta and 13 Jbeta primers were used. Clones were read by immunoSEQ multiplex PCR, and TCRdb kept only the in-frame ones, dropping some. The sample consists of around 200,000 clones, roughly 85% of them appearing once. The material sequenced was PBMCs. These receptors came from a woman in her fifties or sixties in good health and CMV-seronegative.

The J gene is TRBJ1-5, the V gene TRBV19; TRBD1 matches at 7 bases. Germline V CDR1 and CDR2: LNHDA, SQIVND (reference sequence). The CDR3 sequence is 14 residues long. After removal of 11 bases from V and 1 base from J, the junction contained 8 bases not matched to a gene. As DNA, the CDR3 is TGTGCCTCATCAAGGGGGCGGAGCAATCAGCCCCAGCATTTT. Translating gives CASSRGRSNQPQHF.

This clone has just a few counts. V gene TRBV7-9 combines with J gene TRBJ1-1; weak D call: TRBD1 (6 bases). V was cut by 7 bases and J by 5 bases, with 20 bases left in between. The CDR3 is 15 residues long. Per the germline V gene, CDR1 is SEHNR and CDR2 is FQNEAQ (reference sequence). CDR3 region: CASTWFRTGNTEAFF. The CDR3 coding sequence is TGTGCCAGCACCTGGTTCCGAACAGGGAATACTGAAGCTTTCTTT.

On this clone itself: One junction end disagrees with the germline gene, perhaps due to a read error. This sequence joins TRBV11-3 and TRBJ2-5, with TRBD2 matching 10 bases. The V gene's germline CDR1 is SGHNT and CDR2 YENEEA. The CDR3 has 13 amino acids. CDR3: CASSSEAGGPCNF. DNA of the CDR3: TGTGCCAGCAGCTCTGAAGCGGGAGGGCCTTGTAACTTC.

DNA for the CDR3: TGTGCCAGCAGCCATTTGAGGAGGGAGAGCAATCAGCCCCAGCATTTT. Protein sequence: CASSHLRRESNQPQHF. The chain uses TRBV7-8 and TRBJ1-5, with D hard to call. Per germline, CDR1 SGHVS and CDR2 FQNEAQ. With 5 bases removed from V and 1 base from J, the gap between germline ends came to 15 bases. CDR3 size: 16 residues.

V usage is TRBV28 and J usage is TRBJ2-3; D may be TRBD2 (5 bases). Looked up from germline, CDR1 is MDHEN and CDR2 is SYDVKM. This CDR3 has 16 residues. V was clipped by 2 bases and J by 5 bases, with 17 bases between them. DNA of the CDR3: TGTGCCAGCAGTTTACCCTGGCCGAGGGCCAAAGATACGCAGTATTTT. This gives the protein CASSLPWPRAKDTQYF.

This chain links TRBV19 with TRBJ2-1; 9 nucleotides line up with TRBD1. In germline, CDR1 is LNHDA, CDR2 SQIVND (reference sequence). Losses at the gene ends were 6 bases for V and 0 bases for J; bases not matched to a gene: 12. The CDR3 is 18 amino acids. CDR3 coding DNA: TGTGCCAGTAGCTTCGGGACAGGGCCACTAAACTCCTACAATGAGCAGTTCTTC. Translated, it gives CASSFGTGPLNSYNEQFF.

The chain links TRBV7-8 to TRBJ2-1; 8 bases fit TRBD2. Germline V gene data show CDR1 as SGHVS and CDR2 as FQNEAQ. Unmatched junction bases numbered 13, after V lost 3 bases and J lost 3 bases. The CDR3 totals 18 residues. This CDR3 is CASSFWSSGSPVYNEQFF. Here the CDR3 DNA reads TGTGCCAGCAGCTTTTGGTCTAGCGGGTCCCCTGTCTACAATGAGCAGTTCTTC. Based on the CDR3 plus reference TRBV7-8 and TRBJ2-1, the full variable domain is GAGVSQSPRYKVAKRGQDVALRCDPISGHVSLFWYQQALGQGPEFLTYFQNEAQLDKSGLPSDRFFAERPEGSVSTLKIQRTQQEDSAVYLCASSFWSSGSPVYNEQFFGPGTRLTVL.

The V gene is TRBV6-6, the J gene TRBJ2-5; 8 nucleotides match TRBD1. The V gene end was trimmed by 5 bases and the J gene end by 5 bases; junction bases not matched to a gene: 10. CDR1 and CDR2 from the germline V gene are MNHNY and SVGAGI (reference sequence). The CDR3 has 15 amino acids. The CDR3 sequence is CASSRTGYRGETQYF. For the CDR3, the DNA is TGTGCCAGCAGTAGGACAGGGTACCGCGGGGAGACCCAGTACTTC.

The chain combines TRBV9 with TRBJ2-1; D possibly corresponds to TRBD1 (5 bases). Trimming removed 2 bases from V and 0 bases from J, with 12 bases in between. Germline V lookup: CDR1 SGDLS, CDR2 YYNGEE. CDR3 size: 16 residues. Written as DNA, the CDR3 is TGTGCCAGCAGCGTGGGAAGGGGCTTCTCCTACAATGAGCAGTTCTTC. Its protein is CASSVGRGFSYNEQFF.

The CDR3 protein is CASSTGRGETQYF. CDR3 bases: TGTGCCAGCAGCACTGGGAGAGGTGAGACCCAGTACTTC. V is TRBV7-2 and J is TRBJ2-5; TRBD2 is a possible D gene (5 bases). V gave up 5 bases and J gave up 5 bases, with 12 bases separating them. CDR3 length equals 13 residues. Germline V gene sequence: CDR1 SGHTA, CDR2 FQGNSA. The variable domain in full, with the rest retrieved from reference TRBV7-2 and TRBJ2-5, is GAGVSQSPSNKVTEKGKDVELRCDPISGHTALYWYRQSLGQGLEFLIYFQGNSAPDKSGLPSDRFSAERTGGSVSTLTIQRTQQEDSAVYLCASSTGRGETQYFGPGTRLLVL.

This clone was counted once. The chain combines TRBV15 with TRBJ1-2; D is uncertain. The CDR3 is made up of 14 amino acids. Trimming shortened V by 4 bases and J by 4 bases, and 13 bases separated the two germline ends. Germline values: CDR1 LNHNV, CDR2 YYDKDF (reference sequence). Here the CDR3 reads CATSNSRVSYGYTF. CDR3 sequence (DNA): TGTGCCACCAGCAATTCGAGGGTGAGCTATGGCTACACCTTC.

The gene calls are TRBV18 and TRBJ1-2; TRBD1 agrees at 7 bases. J gave up 8 bases and V 5 bases, and 14 bases lay outside the gene matches. Germline V gene lookup returns CDR1 KGHSH and CDR2 LQKENI. This CDR3 spans 15 amino acids. Written as DNA, the CDR3 is TGTGCCAGCTCATCTTGGGACAGTGCAATAGACGGCTACACCTTC. This encodes CASSSWDSAIDGYTF.

V is TRBV7-9 and J is TRBJ2-7; D may be TRBD1 (5 bases). This CDR3 spans 14 amino acids. Germline CDR1 and CDR2: SEHNR and FQNEAQ (reference sequence). The V end lost 3 bases, the J end lost 6 bases, and 15 bases lay between the germline ends. CDR3 in amino acids: CASSLGQGLGEQYF. The CDR3 region has the DNA TGTGCCAGCAGCTTGGGGCAGGGCTTAGGCGAGCAGTACTTC.

The V call is TRBV6-5, the J call TRBJ1-6; a possible D gene is TRBD1 (5 bases). V lost 8 bases to trimming and J lost 9 bases, with 14 bases between them. Germline values: CDR1 MNHEY, CDR2 SVGAGI. This CDR3 region has 13 residues. The CDR3 DNA follows: TGTGCCAGCGCCGGCCAGGGAGGTTCACCCCTCCACTTT. It yields the protein CASAGQGGSPLHF.

In the case of this clone: Other nucleotide sequences from this sample produce the same CDR3. The V and J genes are TRBV11-3 and TRBJ2-1, with 11 bases identical to TRBD2. Germline CDR1 is SGHNT and CDR2 is YENEEA. The CDR3 is 15 amino acids. Trimming took 1 base from V and 4 from J; bases not matched to a gene: 0. The CDR3 DNA reads TGTGCCAGCAGCTTAGGACTAGCGGGATACAATGAGCAGTTCTTC. It codes for CASSLGLAGYNEQFF. Together with reference TRBV11-3 and TRBJ2-1, the CDR3 gives the full variable domain: EAGVVQSPRYKIIEKKQPVAFWCNPISGHNTLYWYLQNLGQGPELLIRYENEEAVDDSQLPKDRFSAERLKGVDSTLKIQPAELGDSAVYLCASSLGLAGYNEQFFGPGTRLTVL.

This chain connects TRBV6-4 to TRBJ2-1; TRBD2 is a possible D gene (6 bases). The CDR3 length is 13 residues. In germline, CDR1 is MRHNA, CDR2 SNTAGT. The V and J ends lost 3 bases and 3 bases respectively, with 6 bases between them. DNA for the CDR3: TGTGCCAGCAGTGAGGACTACTACAATGAGCAGTTCTTC. Translated: CASSEDYYNEQFF.

The chain employs TRBV5-6 and TRBJ2-1, with 8 bases that match TRBD2. Germline values: CDR1 SGHDT, CDR2 YYEEEE. V shed 2 bases and J 4 bases; nucleotides not matched to a gene: 8. The CDR3 is 16 amino acids. The CDR3 DNA reads as TGTGCCAGCAGCTTCTTGGGACTAGTCGAATACAATGAGCAGTTCTTC. This sequence encodes CASSFLGLVEYNEQFF.

This chain links TRBV4-1 with TRBJ1-2; TRBD1 agrees at 8 bases. The ends lost 0 bases at V and 9 bases at J; junction bases unmatched: 9. The CDR3 length is 15 residues. Germline CDR1 MGHRA, CDR2 YSYEKL. The CDR3 sequence is CASSQEVDRGISYTF. CDR3 sequence (DNA): TGCGCCAGCAGCCAAGAAGTTGACAGGGGTATTAGCTACACCTTC.

This rearrangement joins TRBV28 to TRBJ1-5; the D is unclear. CDR1 is MDHEN and CDR2 is SYDVKM in the germline V gene. V lost 5 bases and J lost 7, with 9 bases in between. The CDR3 length is 12 residues. The CDR3 loop reads CASSPRGQPQHF. DNA of the CDR3: TGTGCCAGCAGTCCCCGAGGCCAGCCCCAGCATTTT. Full variable domain (rest looked up from reference TRBV28 and TRBJ1-5): DVKVTQSSRYLVKRTGEKVFLECVQDMDHENMFWYRQDPGLGLRLIYFSYDVKMKEKGDIPEGYSVSREKKERFSLILESASTNQTSMYLCASSPRGQPQHFGDGTRLSIL.

The rearrangement links TRBV30 to TRBJ2-3, with 12 bases aligning to TRBD2. CDR1 and CDR2 (germline): GTSNPN, SVGIG (reference sequence). This CDR3 is 15 amino acids long. Trimming removed 3 bases from V and 6 bases from J; junction bases left unmatched: 7. The DNA of the CDR3 is TGTGCCTGGAGCAGGACTAGCGGGATGGTGGATACGCAGTATTTT. It codes for CAWSRTSGMVDTQYF.

This rearrangement joins TRBV15 to TRBJ2-1, with 7 nucleotides matching TRBD2. Germline lookup yields CDR1 LNHNV and CDR2 YYDKDF (reference sequence). CDR3 length: 14 residues. After removal of 6 bases from V and 10 bases from J, the junction contained 12 bases not matched to a gene. CDR3 coding DNA: TGTGCCACCAGGGGGCGGGAGTCGCATATAGAGCAGTTCTTC. It encodes CATRGRESHIEQFF.

This clone was counted a single time. The CDR3 sequence: CASSTGDRGLNEQFF. The CDR3 DNA follows: TGTGCCAGCAGCACGGGCGACAGGGGGCTGAATGAGCAGTTCTTC. The V call is TRBV5-4, the J call TRBJ2-1, with 10 nucleotides matching TRBD1. The CDR3 is 15 amino acids. Germline V gene lookup returns CDR1 SGHNT and CDR2 YYREEE (reference sequence). V shed 4 bases and J 7 bases; nucleotides not matched to a gene: 8.

This clone was picked up a small number of times. The chain carries TRBV27 and TRBJ1-2, with TRBD1 matching 11 bases. This CDR3 spans 13 amino acids. Germline V gives CDR1 MNHEY, CDR2 SMNVEV (reference sequence). With 6 bases clipped from V and 7 bases from J, the junction kept 4 bases outside the gene matches. The CDR3 region is CASRLGQGGGYTF. The CDR3 DNA is TGTGCCAGCAGATTGGGACAGGGGGGTGGCTACACCTTC.

The rearrangement uses TRBV7-8 and TRBJ1-3, with a possible D match to TRBD1 (6 bases). The CDR3 consists of 17 residues. Trimming took off 6 bases at V and 0 bases at J, with 18 bases between the two ends. Germline CDR1 SGHVS, CDR2 FQNEAQ. The CDR3 spells CASRYRATNSSGNTIYF. CDR3 bases: TGTGCCAGCAGATACAGGGCGACAAACAGCTCTGGAAACACCATATATTTT.

The chain recombines TRBV5-5 with TRBJ2-1, with 8 positions matching TRBD2. This CDR3 comprises 14 residues. V shed 1 base and J 9 bases; nucleotides not matched to a gene: 6. Germline CDR1 reads SGHKS; CDR2 reads YYEKEE (reference sequence). CDR3 coding DNA: TGTGCCAGCAGCTTGAGCGGGAGTGGAGGTGAGCAGTTCTTC. Protein product: CASSLSGSGGEQFF.

The gene calls are TRBV15 and TRBJ2-1, with D tentatively TRBD1 (5 bases). V lost 5 bases and J lost 6, with 14 bases in between. CDR1 is LNHNV and CDR2 is YYDKDF in the germline V gene (reference sequence). This CDR3 region has 14 residues. The CDR3 is CATSPTDGRNEQFF. CDR3 bases: TGTGCCACCAGCCCGACAGACGGCCGCAATGAGCAGTTCTTC.

The rearrangement uses TRBV5-3 and TRBJ2-7, with 7 nucleotides matching TRBD1. TRBV5-3 is treated as an ORF (open reading frame) with a function not yet certain. The CDR3 is 14 residues long. J lost 2 bases, V lost 1 base, and 3 bases had no gene match. The DNA for the CDR3 is TGTGCCAGAAGCTTGCGGGGACAGCCCTACGAGCAGTACTTC. Translated, it gives CARSLRGQPYEQYF.

The chain combines TRBV28 with TRBJ1-6; 9 nucleotides agree with TRBD1. The CDR3 loop spans 13 amino acids. Losses at the gene ends were 10 bases for V and 5 bases for J; bases not matched to a gene: 3. CDR1 MDHEN and CDR2 SYDVKM come from the germline V gene. The CDR3 DNA follows: TGTGCCATAGGACAGGGGCATAATTCACCCCTCCACTTT. This sequence encodes CAIGQGHNSPLHF.